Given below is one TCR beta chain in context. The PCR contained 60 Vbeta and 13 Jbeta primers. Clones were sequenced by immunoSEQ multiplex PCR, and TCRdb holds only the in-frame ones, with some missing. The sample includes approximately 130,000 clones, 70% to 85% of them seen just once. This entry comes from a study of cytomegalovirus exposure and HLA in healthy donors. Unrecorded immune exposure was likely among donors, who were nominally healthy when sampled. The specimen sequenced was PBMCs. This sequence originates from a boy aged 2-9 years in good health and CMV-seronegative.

This chain's CDR3 is CASSEIETTAGSPLHF. The CDR3 region has the DNA TGTGCCAGCAGTGAAATTGAGACAACTGCCGGCTCACCCCTCCACTTT. This chain links TRBV6-1 with TRBJ1-6; D is uncertain. CDR1 MNHNS and CDR2 SASEGT come from the germline V gene. V lost 2 bases to trimming and J lost 10 bases, with 18 bases between them. CDR3 length: 16 amino acids.